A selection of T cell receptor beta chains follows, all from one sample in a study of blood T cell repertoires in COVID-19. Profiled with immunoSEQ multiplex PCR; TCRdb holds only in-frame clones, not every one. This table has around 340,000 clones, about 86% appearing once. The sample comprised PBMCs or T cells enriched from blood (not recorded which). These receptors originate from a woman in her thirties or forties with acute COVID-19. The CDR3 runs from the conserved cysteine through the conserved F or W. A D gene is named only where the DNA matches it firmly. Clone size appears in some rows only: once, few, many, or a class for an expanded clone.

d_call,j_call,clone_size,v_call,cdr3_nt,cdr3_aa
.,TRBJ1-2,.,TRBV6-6,TGTGCCAGCAGAGTCGAGTGGGGGGTTTTCTATGGCTACACCTTC,CASRVEWGVFYGYTF
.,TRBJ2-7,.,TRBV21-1,TGTGCCAGCAGCAAATTTGTTATGGGGCGCCCGGGGGAGTACGAGCAGTACTTC,CASSKFVMGRPGEYEQYF
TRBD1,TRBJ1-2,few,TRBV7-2,TGTGCCAGCAGCCCCTCCTCTACCGGGACAGGGGAAGGCTACACCTTC,CASSPSSTGTGEGYTF
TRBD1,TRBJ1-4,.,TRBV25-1,TGTGCCAGCAGTGGGGACAGGGGTTTTTTAGGTGAAAAACTGTTTTTT,CASSGDRGFLGEKLFF
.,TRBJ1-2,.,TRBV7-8,TGTGCCAGCAGTTTCAGGGACTACTCCTATGGCTACACCTTC,CASSFRDYSYGYTF
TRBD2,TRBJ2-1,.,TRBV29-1,TGCAGCGTTGAAGATCAGGTAGCGGGAAAACGGCGGTTCTTC,CSVEDQVAGKRRFF
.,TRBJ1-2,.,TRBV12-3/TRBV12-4,TGTGCCAGCAGTCTCCCGGCGGTGGTCGGCTACACCTTC,CASSLPAVVGYTF
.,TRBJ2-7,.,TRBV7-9,TGTGCCAGCAGCTTTCCAGGGGCCCGGGACGAGCAGTACTTC,CASSFPGARDEQYF
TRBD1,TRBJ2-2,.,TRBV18,TGTGCCAGCTCACCGAATGGACAGGGCGCGAACACCGGGGAGCTGTTTTTT,CASSPNGQGANTGELFF
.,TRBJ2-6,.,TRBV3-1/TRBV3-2,TGTGCCAGCAGCCACTCAGCTGGGGCCAACGTCCTGACTTTC,CASSHSAGANVLTF
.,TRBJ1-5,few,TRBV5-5,TGTGCCAGCAGGCCAGGGGTAGGCAATCAGCCCCAGCATTTT,CASRPGVGNQPQHF
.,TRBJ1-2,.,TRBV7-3,TGTGCCAGCAGCCCATTCCAGGGTTATGGAGGCTACACCTTC,CASSPFQGYGGYTF
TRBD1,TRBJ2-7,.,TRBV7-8,TGTGCCAGCAGCTTAGGTCGGACAGGGGAGGGCGAGCAGTACTTC,CASSLGRTGEGEQYF
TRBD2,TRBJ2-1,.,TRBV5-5,TGTGCCAGCAGCTCGTCTAGCGGGAGTTTGTTAGGCTCCTACAATGAGCAGTTCTTC,CASSSSSGSLLGSYNEQFF
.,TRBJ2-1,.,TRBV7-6,TGTGCCAGCAGCCCCCTACTAGGGAATGAGCAGTTCTTC,CASSPLLGNEQFF
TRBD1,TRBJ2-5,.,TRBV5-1,TGCGCCAGCAGCTTGAACAGGGGGTCGGAGACCCAGTACTTC,CASSLNRGSETQYF
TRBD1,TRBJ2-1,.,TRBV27,TGTGCCAGCGGACGGGACAGGGGTTATAATGAGCAGTTCTTC,CASGRDRGYNEQFF
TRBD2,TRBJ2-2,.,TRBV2,TGTGCCACGGCAAATAAGCGGGGGGAGAACACCGGGGAGCTGTTTTTT,CATANKRGENTGELFF
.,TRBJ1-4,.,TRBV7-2,TGTGCCAGCAGCTTAGCCCTCAGTCCGATGAATGAAAAACTGTTTTTT,CASSLALSPMNEKLFF
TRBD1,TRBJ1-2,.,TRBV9,TGTGCCAGCAGCGTAGGGACAGGGGTATTTTATGGCTACACCTTC,CASSVGTGVFYGYTF
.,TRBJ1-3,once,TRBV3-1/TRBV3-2,TGTGCCAGCAGCCAAGAAGGGGGCTCTGGAAACACCATATATTTT,CASSQEGGSGNTIYF
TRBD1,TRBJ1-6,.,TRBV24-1,TGTGCCACCAGTGATCCCGACTCCGGGACAGCAGGCGTCTTCTGTAATTCACCCCTCCACTTT,CATSDPDSGTAGVFCNSPLHF
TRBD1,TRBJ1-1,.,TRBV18,TGTGCCAGCTCACCACCAATGGGACAGCCGAACACTGAAGCTTTCTTT,CASSPPMGQPNTEAFF
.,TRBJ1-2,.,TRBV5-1,TGCGCCAGCAGATCGGGGGGCAATGGCTACACCTTC,CASRSGGNGYTF
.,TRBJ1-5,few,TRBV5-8,TGTGCCAGCAGCTTGCCCCCGGCGGCGACCCAGCATTTT,CASSLPPAATQHF
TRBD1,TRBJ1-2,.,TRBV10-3,TGTGCCATCAGTGAGAAGGAGGGGGCGTCGGTTAACTATGGCTACACCTTC,CAISEKEGASVNYGYTF
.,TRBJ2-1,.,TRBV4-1,TGCGCCAGCAGCCCTACCCTTGATACCTACTACAATGAGCAGTTCTTC,CASSPTLDTYYNEQFF
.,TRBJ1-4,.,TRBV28,TGTGCCAGCAGTTCCCGACAGGAGGTTAATGAAAAACTGTTTTTT,CASSSRQEVNEKLFF
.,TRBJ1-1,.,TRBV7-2,TGTGCCAGCAGCTCAACTTTGGGACATACCATGAACACTGAAGCTTTCTTT,CASSSTLGHTMNTEAFF
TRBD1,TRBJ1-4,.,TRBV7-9,TGTGCCAGCAGCCGTGTGGGACAGGGATATGAAAAACTGTTTTTT,CASSRVGQGYEKLFF
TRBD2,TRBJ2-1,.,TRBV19,TGTGCCAGTGGGCGGGAGGGCCCTTATGATGAGCAGTTCTTC,CASGREGPYDEQFF
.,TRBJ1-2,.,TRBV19,TGTGCCAGTAGTATGGGGCAGGGCTTCTATGGCTACACCTTC,CASSMGQGFYGYTF
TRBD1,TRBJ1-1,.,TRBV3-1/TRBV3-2,TGTGCCAGCAGCCTATCCGGGACAGTAATGAACACTGAAGCTTTCTTT,CASSLSGTVMNTEAFF
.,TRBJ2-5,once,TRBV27,TGTGCCAGCAGTTTAGCGGGGGCTGGGCAAGAGACCCAGTACTTC,CASSLAGAGQETQYF
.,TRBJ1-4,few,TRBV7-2,TGTGCCAGCAGCCTAAGGTACAGGGTGAACGAAAAACTGTTTTTT,CASSLRYRVNEKLFF
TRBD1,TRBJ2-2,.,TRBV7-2,TGTACCAGCAGCTTAGGAGGGACAGGGGTACTCCGGACCGGGGAGCTGTTTTTT,CTSSLGGTGVLRTGELFF
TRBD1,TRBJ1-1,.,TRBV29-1,TGCAGCGCTGTCACAGGGGCTGAAGCTTTCTTT,CSAVTGAEAFF
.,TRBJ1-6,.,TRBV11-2,TGTGCCAGCAGCTTAGGGCATGCAAGCTCCTATAATTCACCCCTCCACTTT,CASSLGHASSYNSPLHF
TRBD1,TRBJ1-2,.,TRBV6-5,TGTGCCAGCAGCCGGGACAGGGAGTATGGCTACACCTTC,CASSRDREYGYTF
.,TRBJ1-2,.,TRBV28,TGTGCCAGCAGTTTCGGGGACAACGACTACTATGGCTACACCTTC,CASSFGDNDYYGYTF
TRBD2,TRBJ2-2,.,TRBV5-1,TGCGCCAGCAGCTTGGCTAGCGGACTCACCGGGGAGCTGTTTTTT,CASSLASGLTGELFF
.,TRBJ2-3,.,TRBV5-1,TGCGCCAGCAGCTACGACTCGGCGGGGTCAGATACGCAGTATTTT,CASSYDSAGSDTQYF
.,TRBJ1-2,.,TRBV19,TGTGCCAGTAGTATGGGAGGATTTTGGGATAACCTAAGCTATGGCTACACCTTC,CASSMGGFWDNLSYGYTF
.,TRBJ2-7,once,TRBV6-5,TGTGCCAGCGCTAAGTCTGGTGTCTACGAGCAGTACTTC,CASAKSGVYEQYF
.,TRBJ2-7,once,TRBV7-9,TGTGCCAGCAGTCTCTCCCTCTACGAGCAGTACTTC,CASSLSLYEQYF
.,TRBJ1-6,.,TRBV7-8,TGTGCCAGCAGCTTAGAGGACGTCGGCGGGGATTCACCCCTCCACTTT,CASSLEDVGGDSPLHF
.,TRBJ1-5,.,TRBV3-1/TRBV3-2,TGTGCCAGCAGCCAACGGACAGGCAATCAGCCCCAGCATTTT,CASSQRTGNQPQHF
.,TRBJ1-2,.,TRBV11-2,TGTGCCAGCAGCCCTACCAAGGCAGCGGACCCCAACTATGGCTACACCTTC,CASSPTKAADPNYGYTF